This T cell receptor (beta chain) is drawn from a study of breast tumors, draining lymph nodes, adjacent tissues. Germline CDR1 and CDR2: MNHNS and SASEGT. The V gene lost 2 bases and the J gene lost 5 bases, with 1 base spanning the gap. The CDR3 totals 12 residues. This clonotype was detected many times. Its cognate antigen is unknown. Axillary draining lymph nodes of breast cancer patients supplied the node samples. The study, taken as a whole, reports: Data fit most tumor T cells coming from lymph node, expanding in tumor. Tumor and nontumor repertoires were significantly more similar in luminal-like than in basal-like breast cancer.

TCRdb independently ran MiXCR on the multiplex PCR reads; one entry per CDR3 protein. The sample yields about 150,000 distinct CDR3 sequences, 20% to 25% seen once. Sequencing was performed on axillary lymph node tissue. The chain joins TRBV6-1 to TRBJ1-6; D is unclear. This TCR was sampled from a female donor with breast cancer. Some clones in this sample may be carry-over from other donors' samples. The CDR3 region is CASSEHNSPLHF. The DNA for the CDR3 is TGTGCCAGCAGTGAACATAATTCACCCCTCCACTTT.